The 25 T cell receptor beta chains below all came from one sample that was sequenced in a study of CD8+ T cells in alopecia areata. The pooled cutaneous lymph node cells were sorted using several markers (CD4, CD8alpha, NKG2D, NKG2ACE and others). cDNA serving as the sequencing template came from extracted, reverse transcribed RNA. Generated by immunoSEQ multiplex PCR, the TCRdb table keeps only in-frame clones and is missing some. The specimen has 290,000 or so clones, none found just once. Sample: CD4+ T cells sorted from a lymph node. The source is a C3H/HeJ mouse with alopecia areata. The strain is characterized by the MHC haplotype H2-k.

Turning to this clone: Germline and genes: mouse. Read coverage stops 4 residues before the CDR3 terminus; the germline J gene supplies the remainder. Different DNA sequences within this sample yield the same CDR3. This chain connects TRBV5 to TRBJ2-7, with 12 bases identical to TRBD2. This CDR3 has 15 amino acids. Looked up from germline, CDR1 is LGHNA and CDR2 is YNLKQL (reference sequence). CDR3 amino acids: CASSQAGTGGYEQYF. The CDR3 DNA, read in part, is TGTGCCAGCAGCCAAGCAGGGACTGGGGGGTAT.

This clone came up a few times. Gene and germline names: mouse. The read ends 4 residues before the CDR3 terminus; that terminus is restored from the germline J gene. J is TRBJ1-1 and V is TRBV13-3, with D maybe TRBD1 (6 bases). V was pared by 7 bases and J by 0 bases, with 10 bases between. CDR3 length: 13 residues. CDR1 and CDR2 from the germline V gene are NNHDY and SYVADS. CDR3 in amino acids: CASGDNSNTEVFF. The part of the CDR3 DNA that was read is TGTGCCAGCGGGGACAACTCAAACACA.

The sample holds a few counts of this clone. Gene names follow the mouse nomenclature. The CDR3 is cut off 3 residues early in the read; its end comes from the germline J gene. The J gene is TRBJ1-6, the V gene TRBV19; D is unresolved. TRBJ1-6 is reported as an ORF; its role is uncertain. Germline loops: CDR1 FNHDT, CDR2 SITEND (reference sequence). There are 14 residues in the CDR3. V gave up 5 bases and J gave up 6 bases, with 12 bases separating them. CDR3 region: CASSPLLGNSPLYF. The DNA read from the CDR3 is TGTGCCAGCAGCCCCCTTTTGGGTAATTCGCCC.

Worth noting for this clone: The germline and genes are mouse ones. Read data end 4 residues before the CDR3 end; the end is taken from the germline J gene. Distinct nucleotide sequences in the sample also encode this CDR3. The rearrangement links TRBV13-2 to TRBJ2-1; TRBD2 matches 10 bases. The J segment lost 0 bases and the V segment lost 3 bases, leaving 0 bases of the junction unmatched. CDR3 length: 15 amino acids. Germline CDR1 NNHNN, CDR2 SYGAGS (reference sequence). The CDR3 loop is CASGGLGGNYAEQFF. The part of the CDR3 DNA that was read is TGTGCCAGCGGTGGACTGGGGGGTAACTATGCT.

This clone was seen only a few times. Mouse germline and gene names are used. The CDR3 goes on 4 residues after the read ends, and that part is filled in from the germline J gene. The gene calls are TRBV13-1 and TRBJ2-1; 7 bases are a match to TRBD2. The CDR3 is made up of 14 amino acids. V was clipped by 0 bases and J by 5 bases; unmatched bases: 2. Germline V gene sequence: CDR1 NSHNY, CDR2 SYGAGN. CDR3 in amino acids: CASSDAWGNAEQFF. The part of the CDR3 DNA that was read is TGTGCCAGCAGTGATGCCTGGGGGAATGCT.

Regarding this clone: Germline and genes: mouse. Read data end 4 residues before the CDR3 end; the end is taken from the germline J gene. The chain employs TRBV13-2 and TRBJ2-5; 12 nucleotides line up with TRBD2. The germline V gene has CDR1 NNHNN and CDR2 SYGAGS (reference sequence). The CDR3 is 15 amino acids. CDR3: CASGIGLGGEDTQYF. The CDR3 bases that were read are TGTGCCAGCGGCATCGGACTGGGGGGGGAAGAC.

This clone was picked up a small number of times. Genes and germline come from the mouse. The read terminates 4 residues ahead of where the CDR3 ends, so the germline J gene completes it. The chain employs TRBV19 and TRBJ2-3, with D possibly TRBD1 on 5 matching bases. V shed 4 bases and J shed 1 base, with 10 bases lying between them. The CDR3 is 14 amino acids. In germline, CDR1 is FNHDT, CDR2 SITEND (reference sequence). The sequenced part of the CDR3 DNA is TGTGCCAGCAGTCCATCGACAGGTGCAGAA. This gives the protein CASSPSTGAE. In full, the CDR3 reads CASSPSTGAETLYF.

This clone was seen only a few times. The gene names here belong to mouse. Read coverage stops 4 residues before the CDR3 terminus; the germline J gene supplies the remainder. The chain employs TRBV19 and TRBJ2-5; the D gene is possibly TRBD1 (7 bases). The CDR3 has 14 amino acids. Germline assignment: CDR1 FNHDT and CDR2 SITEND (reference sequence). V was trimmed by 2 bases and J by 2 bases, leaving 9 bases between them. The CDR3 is CASSMEGAQDTQYF. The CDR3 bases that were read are TGTGCCAGCAGTATGGAGGGGGCCCAAGAC.

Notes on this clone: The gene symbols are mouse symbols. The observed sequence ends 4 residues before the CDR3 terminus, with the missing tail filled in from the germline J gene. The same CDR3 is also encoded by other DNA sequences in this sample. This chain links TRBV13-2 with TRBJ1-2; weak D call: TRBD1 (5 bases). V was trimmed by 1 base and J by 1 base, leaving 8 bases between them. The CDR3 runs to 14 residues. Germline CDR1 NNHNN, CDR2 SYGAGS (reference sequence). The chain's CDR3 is CASGDRGENSDYTF. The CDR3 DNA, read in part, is TGTGCCAGCGGTGATCGGGGGGAAAACTCC.

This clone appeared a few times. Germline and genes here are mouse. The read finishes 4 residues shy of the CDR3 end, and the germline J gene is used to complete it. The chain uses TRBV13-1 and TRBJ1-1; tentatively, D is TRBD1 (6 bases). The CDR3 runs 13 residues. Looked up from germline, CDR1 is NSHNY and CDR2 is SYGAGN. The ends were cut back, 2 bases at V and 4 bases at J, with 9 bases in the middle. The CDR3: CASSDRGSTEVFF. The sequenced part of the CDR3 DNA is TGTGCCAGCAGTGACAGGGGTTCCACA.

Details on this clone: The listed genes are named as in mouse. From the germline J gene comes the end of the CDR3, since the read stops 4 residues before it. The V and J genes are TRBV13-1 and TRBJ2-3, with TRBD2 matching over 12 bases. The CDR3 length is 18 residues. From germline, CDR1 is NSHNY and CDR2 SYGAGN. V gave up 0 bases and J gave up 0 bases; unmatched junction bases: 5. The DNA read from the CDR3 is TGTGCCAGCAGTGATGCCCCGGGACTGGGGGGTAGTGCAGAA. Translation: CASSDAPGLGGSAE. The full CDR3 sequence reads CASSDAPGLGGSAETLYF.

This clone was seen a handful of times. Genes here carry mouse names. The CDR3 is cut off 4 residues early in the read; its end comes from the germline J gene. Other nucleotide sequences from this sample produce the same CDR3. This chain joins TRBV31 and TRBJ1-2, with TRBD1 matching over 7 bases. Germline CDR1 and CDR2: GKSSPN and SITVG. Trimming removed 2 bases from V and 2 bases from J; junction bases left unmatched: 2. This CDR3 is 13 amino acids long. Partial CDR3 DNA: TGTGCCTGGAGTGAGGGGGCGAACTCC. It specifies CAWSEGANS. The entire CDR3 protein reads CAWSEGANSDYTF.

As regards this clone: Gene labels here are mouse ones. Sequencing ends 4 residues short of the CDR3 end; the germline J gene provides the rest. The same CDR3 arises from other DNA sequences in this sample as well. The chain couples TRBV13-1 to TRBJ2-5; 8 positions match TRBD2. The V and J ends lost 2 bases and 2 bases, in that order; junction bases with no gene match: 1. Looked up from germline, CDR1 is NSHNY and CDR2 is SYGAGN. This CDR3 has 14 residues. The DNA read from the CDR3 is TGTGCCAGCAGTGACACTGGGGGCCAAGAC. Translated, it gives CASSDTGGQD. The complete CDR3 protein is CASSDTGGQDTQYF.

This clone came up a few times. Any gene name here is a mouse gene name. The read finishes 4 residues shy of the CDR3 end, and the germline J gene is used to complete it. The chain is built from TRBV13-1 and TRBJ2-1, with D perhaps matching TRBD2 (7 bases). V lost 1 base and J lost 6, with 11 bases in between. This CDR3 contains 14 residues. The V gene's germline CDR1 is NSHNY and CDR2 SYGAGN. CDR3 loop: CASSDRGAGAEQFF. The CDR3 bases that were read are TGTGCCAGCAGTGATAGGGGGGCGGGTGCT.

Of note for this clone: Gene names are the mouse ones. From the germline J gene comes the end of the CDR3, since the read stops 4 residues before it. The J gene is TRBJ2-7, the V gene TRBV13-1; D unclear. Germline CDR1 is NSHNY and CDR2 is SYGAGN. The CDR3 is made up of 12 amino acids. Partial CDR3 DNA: TGTGCCAGCAGTGATTACAAATAT. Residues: CASSDYKY. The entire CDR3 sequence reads CASSDYKYEQYF.

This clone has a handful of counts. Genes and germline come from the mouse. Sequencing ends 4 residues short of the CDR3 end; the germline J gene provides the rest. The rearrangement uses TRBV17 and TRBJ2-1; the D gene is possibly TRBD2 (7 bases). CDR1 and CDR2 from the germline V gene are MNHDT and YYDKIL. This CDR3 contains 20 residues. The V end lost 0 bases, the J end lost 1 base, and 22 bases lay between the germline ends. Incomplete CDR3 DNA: TGTGCTAGCAGTAGAGAGGTTGGGGGGCGCCGGATGGACAACTATGCT. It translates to CASSREVGGRRMDNYA. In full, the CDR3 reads CASSREVGGRRMDNYAEQFF.

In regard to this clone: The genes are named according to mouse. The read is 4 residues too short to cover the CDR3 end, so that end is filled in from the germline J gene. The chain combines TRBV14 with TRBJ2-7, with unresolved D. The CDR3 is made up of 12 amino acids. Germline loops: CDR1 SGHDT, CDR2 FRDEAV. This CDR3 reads CASSFNKYEQYF. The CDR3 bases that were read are TGTGCCAGCAGTTTTAACAAATAT.

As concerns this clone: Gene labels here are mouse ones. The CDR3 is CASSSTGGDTGQLYF. Incomplete CDR3 DNA: TGTGCCAGCAGCTCGACTGGGGGGGACACCGGG. The rearrangement links TRBV19 to TRBJ2-2; TRBD2 agrees at 11 bases. From the germline J gene comes the end of the CDR3, since the read stops 4 residues before it. V dropped 5 bases and J dropped 3; count of bases not matched to a gene: 3. CDR1 and CDR2 from the germline V gene are FNHDT and SITEND (reference sequence). There are 15 residues in the CDR3.

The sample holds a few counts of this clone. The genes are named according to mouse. The CDR3 region is CASSPLRGDTEVFF. The sequenced CDR3 bases are TGTGCCAGCAGTCCTCTCAGGGGCGACACA. The V gene is TRBV14, the J gene TRBJ1-1, with D perhaps TRBD1 (6 bases). The read ends 4 residues early relative to the CDR3; the germline J gene fills the gap. The CDR3 contains 14 residues. V lost 4 bases and J lost 3, with 13 bases in between. CDR1 and CDR2 (germline): SGHDT, FRDEAV. The complete variable domain, with remaining parts taken from reference TRBV14 and TRBJ1-1, reads EAGVTQSPRYAVLQEGQAVSFWCDPISGHDTLYWYQQPRDQGPQLLVYFRDEAVIDNSQLPSDRFSAVRPKGTNSTLKIQSAKQGDTATYLCASSPLRGDTEVFFGKGTRLTVV.

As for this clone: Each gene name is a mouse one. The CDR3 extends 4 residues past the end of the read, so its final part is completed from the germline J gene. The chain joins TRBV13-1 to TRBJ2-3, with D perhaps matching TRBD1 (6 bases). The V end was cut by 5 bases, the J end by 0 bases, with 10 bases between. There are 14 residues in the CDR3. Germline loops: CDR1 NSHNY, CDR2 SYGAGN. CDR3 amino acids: CASRRTASAETLYF. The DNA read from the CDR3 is TGTGCCAGCAGGCGGACAGCTAGTGCAGAA.

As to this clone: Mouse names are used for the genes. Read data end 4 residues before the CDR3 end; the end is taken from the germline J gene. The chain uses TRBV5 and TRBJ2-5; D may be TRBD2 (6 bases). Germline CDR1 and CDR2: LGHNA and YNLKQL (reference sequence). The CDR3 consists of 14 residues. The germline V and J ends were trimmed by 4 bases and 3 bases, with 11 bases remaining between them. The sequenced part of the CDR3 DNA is TGTGCCAGCAGCCCCCGGGACTTTCAAGAC. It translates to CASSPRDFQD. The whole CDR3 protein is CASSPRDFQDTQYF.

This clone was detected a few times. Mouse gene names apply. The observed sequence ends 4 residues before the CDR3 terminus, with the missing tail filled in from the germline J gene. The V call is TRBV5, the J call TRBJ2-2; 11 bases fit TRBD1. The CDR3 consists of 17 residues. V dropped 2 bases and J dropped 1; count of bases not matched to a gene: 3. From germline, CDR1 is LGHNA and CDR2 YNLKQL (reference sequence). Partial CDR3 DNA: TGTGCCAGCAGCCAACCTGGGACAGGGGGAAACACCGGG. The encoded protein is CASSQPGTGGNTG. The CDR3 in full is CASSQPGTGGNTGQLYF.

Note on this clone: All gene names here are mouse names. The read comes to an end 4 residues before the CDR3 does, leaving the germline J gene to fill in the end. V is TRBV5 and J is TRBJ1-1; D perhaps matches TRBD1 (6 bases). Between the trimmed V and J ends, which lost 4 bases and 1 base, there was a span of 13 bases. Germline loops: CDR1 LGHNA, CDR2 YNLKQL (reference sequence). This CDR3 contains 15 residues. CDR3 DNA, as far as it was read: TGTGCCAGCAGCCCCCAGACAGGCCTAAACACA. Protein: CASSPQTGLNT. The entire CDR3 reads CASSPQTGLNTEVFF.

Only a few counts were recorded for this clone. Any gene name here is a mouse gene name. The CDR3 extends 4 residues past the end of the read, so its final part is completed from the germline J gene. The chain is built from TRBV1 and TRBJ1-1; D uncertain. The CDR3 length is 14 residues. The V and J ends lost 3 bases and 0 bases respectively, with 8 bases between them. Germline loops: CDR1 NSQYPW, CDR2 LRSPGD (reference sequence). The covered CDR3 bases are TGCACCTGCAGTGCGAGCCCTGCAAACACA. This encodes CTCSASPANT. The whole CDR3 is CTCSASPANTEVFF.

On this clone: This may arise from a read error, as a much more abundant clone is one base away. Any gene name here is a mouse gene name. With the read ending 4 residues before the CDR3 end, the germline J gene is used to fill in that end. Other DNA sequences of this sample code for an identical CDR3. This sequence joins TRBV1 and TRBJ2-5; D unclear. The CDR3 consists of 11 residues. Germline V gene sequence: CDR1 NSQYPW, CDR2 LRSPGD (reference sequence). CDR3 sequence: CTCSAGDTQYF. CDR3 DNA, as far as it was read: TGCACCTGCAGTGCTGGGGAC.